Described below is a single T cell receptor beta chain sequence and its context. V was pared by 1 base and J by 5 bases, with 17 bases between. From germline, CDR1 is LGHNA and CDR2 YSLEER. The CDR3 has 16 residues. Treatment noted: oral pan-JAK inhibitor, 5-10 mg twice daily. This sample stems from a study of CD8+ T cells in alopecia areata. RNA extraction was followed by reverse transcription into cDNA, which acted as the sequencing template. Sequenced by immunoSEQ multiplex PCR; TCRdb stores in-frame clones only, minus some. The data show 200,000 to 250,000 clones, roughly 56% seen once. The J gene is TRBJ2-5, the V gene TRBV4-3; D may correspond to TRBD1 or TRBD2 (5 bases each). The sequencing used CD4+ T cells sorted from blood, collected at week 4, from a patient treated with tofacitinib. This sequence originates from a human donor with alopecia areata. CDR3 sequence (DNA): TGCGCCAGCAGCCAAGGGGTTCCAGGGACGGGCGAGACCCAGTACTTC. As protein: CASSQGVPGTGETQYF.